The 19 T cell receptor beta chains presented below share a single source sample, sequenced in a study of regulatory T cells in long-lasting Graves disease. Time point in this sample: newly diagnosed GD, antithyroid drugs for less than 3 months. From PBMCs, RNA was extracted and then used to make the TCR library. Investigators prepared the TCR beta libraries by applying iRepertoire HTBI primers and Arm-PCR of CDR3 regions. TCRdb reprocessed the multiplex PCR reads with MiXCR, giving one entry per CDR3 protein. The sample lists under 250,000 distinct CDR3 sequences; roughly a fifth were seen once. The material sequenced was peripheral blood mononuclear cells (PBMCs), taken at new diagnosis, from a patient treated with antithyroid drugs. All receptors come from a female donor with Graves disease.

Many counts were recorded for this clonotype. The chain has TRBV7-2 and TRBJ2-7, with D possibly matching TRBD1 (5 bases). Per the germline V gene, CDR1 is SGHTA and CDR2 is FQGNSA. Trimming removed 6 bases at V and 7 bases at J, with 19 bases between. CDR3 size: 14 residues. The CDR3 nucleotides are TGTGCCAGCAGACTATCCCCACAGGATCTGGAGCAGTACTTC. It codes for CASRLSPQDLEQYF.

This clonotype came up many times. This chain links TRBV7-8 with TRBJ1-2, with D possibly being TRBD1 (6 bases). The germline V and J ends were trimmed by 2 bases and 1 base, with 8 bases remaining between them. The CDR3 has 14 amino acids. Germline CDR1 SGHVS, CDR2 FQNEAQ. Here the CDR3 DNA reads TGTGCCAGCAGCTTAACGGACAGTAACTATGGCTACACCTTC. Translating gives CASSLTDSNYGYTF. Complete variable domain (other parts from reference TRBV7-8 and TRBJ1-2): GAGVSQSPRYKVAKRGQDVALRCDPISGHVSLFWYQQALGQGPEFLTYFQNEAQLDKSGLPSDRFFAERPEGSVSTLKIQRTQQEDSAVYLCASSLTDSNYGYTFGSGTRLTVV.

This clonotype showed up many times. The chain combines TRBV30 with TRBJ1-1, with 7 bases that match TRBD1. Germline V gene sequence: CDR1 GTSNPN, CDR2 SVGIG (reference sequence). The V segment lost 4 bases and the J segment 7 bases; nucleotides outside the gene matches: 6. This CDR3 region has 12 residues. As DNA, the CDR3 is TGTGCCTGGATTTCGGACAGGCTTGAAGCTTTCTTT. Encoded protein: CAWISDRLEAFF.

This clonotype was counted at least ten times. The V gene is TRBV7-2, the J gene TRBJ1-2, with 11 nucleotides matching TRBD1. Looked up from germline, CDR1 is SGHTA and CDR2 is FQGNSA. J gave up 7 bases and V 5 bases, and 9 bases lay outside the gene matches. The CDR3 is made up of 15 amino acids. The CDR3 bases are TGTGCCAGCAGCCCCATGGACAGGGGGCGCGGTGGCTACACCTTC. Translated, it gives CASSPMDRGRGGYTF.

The V gene is TRBV20-1, the J gene TRBJ2-7; 10 bases match TRBD1. This CDR3 contains 13 residues. The germline CDR1 and CDR2 sequences are DFQATT and SNEGSKA (reference sequence). V lost 6 bases and J lost 5; bases outside the gene matches: 7. The CDR3 bases are TGCAGTGCAACCGGGACAGGGGTCCACGAGCAGTACTTC. It codes for CSATGTGVHEQYF.

This clonotype was counted many times. The CDR3 reads CASSGDSGNTIYF. The CDR3 nucleotides read TGTGCCAGCAGTGGGGACTCTGGAAACACCATATATTTT. The V call is TRBV2, the J call TRBJ1-3, with D hard to call. V dropped 4 bases and J dropped 0 bases, with 4 bases sitting between them. The germline CDR1 and CDR2 sequences are SNHLY and FYNNEI. CDR3 length: 13 residues. The full variable domain, completed using reference TRBV2 and TRBJ1-3, is EPEVTQTPSHQVTQMGQEVILRCVPISNHLYFYWYRQILGQKVEFLVSFYNNEISEKSEIFDDQFSVERPDGSNFTLKIRSTKLEDSAMYFCASSGDSGNTIYFGEGSWLTVV.

This clonotype was detected ten times or more. J is TRBJ2-3 and V is TRBV5-1; D ambiguous. The CDR3 covers 14 residues. V lost 0 bases to trimming and J lost 6 bases, with 11 bases between them. Germline values: CDR1 SGHRS, CDR2 YFSETQ. The CDR3 sequence is CASSLVIGGDTQYF. The CDR3 DNA follows: TGCGCCAGCAGCTTGGTTATAGGTGGCGATACGCAGTATTTT.

This CDR3 reads CASSPRGAPSNEQFF. The CDR3 bases are TGTGCCAGCAGTCCCAGGGGTGCCCCCTCCAATGAGCAGTTCTTC. The chain uses TRBV6-1 and TRBJ2-1, with a possible D match to TRBD1 (6 bases). The germline gives CDR1 MNHNS, CDR2 SASEGT. The ends were cut back, 5 bases at V and 6 bases at J, with 17 bases in the middle. CDR3 size: 15 residues.

In this sample, this clonotype turned up many times. The chain joins TRBV18 to TRBJ2-7, with 9 bases that match TRBD1. With 6 bases clipped from V and 2 bases from J, the junction kept 8 bases outside the gene matches. Germline lookup yields CDR1 KGHSH and CDR2 LQKENI. The CDR3 consists of 15 residues. DNA of the CDR3: TGTGCCAGCTCGAACCGGGACAGGGCTACCTACGAGCAGTACTTC. As protein: CASSNRDRATYEQYF. Drawing the rest from reference TRBV18 and TRBJ2-7, the complete variable domain is NAGVMQNPRHLVRRRGQEARLRCSPMKGHSHVYWYRQLPEEGLKFMVYLQKENIIDESGMPKERFSAEFPKEGPSILRIQQVVRGDSAAYFCASSNRDRATYEQYFGPGTRLTVT.

This chain joins TRBV20-1 and TRBJ2-1; 14 bases agree with TRBD2. J gave up 4 bases and V 5 bases, and 10 bases lay outside the gene matches. Germline CDR1 DFQATT, CDR2 SNEGSKA (reference sequence). This CDR3 spans 17 amino acids. The CDR3: CSAETSGGAGRYNEQFF. CDR3 bases: TGCAGTGCTGAGACTAGCGGGGGGGCCGGGCGATACAATGAGCAGTTCTTC.

The gene calls are TRBV9 and TRBJ2-1; D gene uncertain. Germline V gene lookup returns CDR1 SGDLS and CDR2 YYNGEE. The ends were cut back, 0 bases at V and 2 bases at J, with 9 bases in the middle. The CDR3 covers 15 residues. The CDR3 loop is CASSVVPSPYNEQFF. CDR3 coding DNA: TGTGCCAGCAGCGTAGTCCCTTCGCCCTACAATGAGCAGTTCTTC.

This clonotype was recorded many times. The rearrangement uses TRBV27 and TRBJ2-3; 7 nucleotides line up with TRBD2. This CDR3 has 15 amino acids. V lost 6 bases, J lost 5 bases, and 11 bases stayed unmatched. Germline CDR1 and CDR2: MNHEY and SMNVEV (reference sequence). The CDR3 is CASRDSGTKKDTQYF. The CDR3 DNA reads TGTGCCAGCAGAGACAGCGGGACTAAGAAAGATACGCAGTATTTT.

This clonotype has at least ten counts. V usage is TRBV2 and J usage is TRBJ1-3; tentatively, D is TRBD1 (6 bases). The CDR3 extends over 13 amino acids. Germline V lookup: CDR1 SNHLY, CDR2 FYNNEI. Trimming removed 6 bases from V and 2 bases from J, with 8 bases in between. The CDR3 DNA follows: TGTGCCAGCAGAAGACAGGCTGGAAACACCATATATTTT. Translating it yields CASRRQAGNTIYF.

The chain combines TRBV12-3 or TRBV12-4 with TRBJ2-2; D is undetermined. The V gene lost 3 bases and the J gene lost 6 bases, with 14 bases spanning the gap. This CDR3 contains 15 residues. The CDR3 spells CASSLPSTTPGELFF. CDR3 sequence (DNA): TGTGCCAGCAGTTTGCCGTCCACGACCCCCGGGGAGCTGTTTTTT.

Turning to this clonotype: Only one base separates this from a far larger clonotype, so it likely reflects a read error. A read error is likely, as this CDR3 ends without the conserved phenylalanine or tryptophan. The CDR3 loop reads CASSLTGGGTEAFS. CDR3 sequence (DNA): TGTGCCAGCAGCTTAACGGGTGGAGGTACTGAAGCTTTCTCT. This chain joins TRBV5-5 and TRBJ1-1; D uncertain. Germline loops: CDR1 SGHKS, CDR2 YYEKEE (reference sequence). This CDR3 is built from 14 residues. V dropped 2 bases and J dropped 5 bases, with 13 bases sitting between them.

This clonotype appeared many times. The rearrangement joins TRBV12-3 or TRBV12-4 to TRBJ2-7, with TRBD1 as a possible D gene (6 bases). Trimming pared 3 bases from V and 4 bases from J, leaving 16 bases between. The CDR3 extends over 15 amino acids. In DNA, the CDR3 is TGTGCCAGCAGTTTCGCCGGGACAAAGACATACGAGCAGTACTTC. Protein product: CASSFAGTKTYEQYF.

V is TRBV20-1 and J is TRBJ2-3, with 13 bases matching TRBD2. Germline V CDR1 and CDR2: DFQATT, SNEGSKA (reference sequence). The CDR3 spans 15 residues. Losses at the gene ends were 6 bases for V and 2 bases for J; bases not matched to a gene: 5. The CDR3 reads CSAWTSGGNTDTQYF. The CDR3 DNA reads TGCAGTGCGTGGACTAGCGGGGGAAACACAGATACGCAGTATTTT.

The genes are TRBV11-2 and TRBJ1-2; perhaps TRBD1 as D (6 bases). This CDR3 is built from 16 residues. Trimming took 6 bases from V and 0 from J, leaving 17 bases between them. Germline values: CDR1 SGHAT, CDR2 FQNNGV. The CDR3: CASRKDLRQANYGYTF. DNA for the CDR3: TGTGCCAGCAGAAAAGACCTTAGACAGGCTAACTATGGCTACACCTTC.

The V and J genes are TRBV28 and TRBJ2-3; TRBD2 agrees at 8 bases. The length of the CDR3 is 16 residues. With 5 bases clipped from V and 2 bases from J, the junction kept 9 bases outside the gene matches. Germline loops: CDR1 MDHEN, CDR2 SYDVKM. Written as DNA, the CDR3 is TGTGCCAGCAGTACCATGAGCGGGAGTGACACAGATACGCAGTATTTT. This codes for CASSTMSGSDTDTQYF.